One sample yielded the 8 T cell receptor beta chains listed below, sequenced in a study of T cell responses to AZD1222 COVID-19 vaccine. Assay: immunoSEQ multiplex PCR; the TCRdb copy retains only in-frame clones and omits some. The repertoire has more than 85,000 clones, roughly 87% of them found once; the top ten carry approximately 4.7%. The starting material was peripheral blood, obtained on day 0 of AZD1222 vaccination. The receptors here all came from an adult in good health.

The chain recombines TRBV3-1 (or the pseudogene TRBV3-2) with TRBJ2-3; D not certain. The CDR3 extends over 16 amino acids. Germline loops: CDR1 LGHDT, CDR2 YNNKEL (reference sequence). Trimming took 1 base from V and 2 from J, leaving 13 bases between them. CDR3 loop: CASSQGTVLFTDTQYF. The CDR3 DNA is TGTGCCAGCAGCCAAGGGACGGTACTCTTCACAGATACGCAGTATTTT.

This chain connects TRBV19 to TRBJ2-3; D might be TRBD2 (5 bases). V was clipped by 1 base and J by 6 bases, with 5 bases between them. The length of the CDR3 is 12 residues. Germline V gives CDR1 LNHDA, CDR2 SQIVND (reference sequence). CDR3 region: CASSIGGDTQYF. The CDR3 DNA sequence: TGTGCCAGTAGTATAGGCGGGGATACGCAGTATTTT. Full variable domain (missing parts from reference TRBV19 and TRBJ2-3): DGGITQSPKYLFRKEGQNVTLSCEQNLNHDAMYWYRQDPGQGLRLIYYSQIVNDFQKGDIAEGYSVSREKKESFPLTVTSAQKNPTAFYLCASSIGGDTQYFGPGTRLTVL.

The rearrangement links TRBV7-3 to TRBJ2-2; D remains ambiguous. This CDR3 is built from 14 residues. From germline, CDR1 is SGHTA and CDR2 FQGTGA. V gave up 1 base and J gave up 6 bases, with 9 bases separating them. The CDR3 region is CASSLIRVPGELFF. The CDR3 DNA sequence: TGTGCCAGCAGCTTAATCCGGGTTCCCGGGGAGCTGTTTTTT.

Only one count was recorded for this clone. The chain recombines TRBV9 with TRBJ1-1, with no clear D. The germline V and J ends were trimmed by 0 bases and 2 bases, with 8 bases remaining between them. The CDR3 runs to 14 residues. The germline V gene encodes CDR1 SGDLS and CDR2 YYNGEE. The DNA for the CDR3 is TGTGCCAGCAGCGTAGGTGGCCATAACACTGAAGCTTTCTTT. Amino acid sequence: CASSVGGHNTEAFF.

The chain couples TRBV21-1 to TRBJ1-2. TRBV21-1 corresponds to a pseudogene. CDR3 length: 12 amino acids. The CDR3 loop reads CASSKTNYGYTF. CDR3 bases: TGTGCCAGCAGCAAAACTAACTATGGCTACACCTTC.

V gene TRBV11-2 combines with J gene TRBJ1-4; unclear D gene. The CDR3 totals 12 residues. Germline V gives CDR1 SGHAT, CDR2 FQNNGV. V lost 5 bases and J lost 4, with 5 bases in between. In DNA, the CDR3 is TGTGCCAGCAGCCTCCTTAATGAAAAACTGTTTTTT. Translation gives CASSLLNEKLFF.

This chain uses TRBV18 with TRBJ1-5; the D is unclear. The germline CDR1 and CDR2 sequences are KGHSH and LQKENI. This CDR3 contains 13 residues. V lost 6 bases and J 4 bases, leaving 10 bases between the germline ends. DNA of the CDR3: TGTGCCAGCTCCCAGGAGGGTAATCAGCCCCAGCATTTT. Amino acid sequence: CASSQEGNQPQHF.

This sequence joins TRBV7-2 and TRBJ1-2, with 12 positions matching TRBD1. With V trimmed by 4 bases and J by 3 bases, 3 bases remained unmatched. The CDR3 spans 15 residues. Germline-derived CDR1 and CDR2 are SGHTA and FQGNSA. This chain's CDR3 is CASSWGTGGDYGYTF. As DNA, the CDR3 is TGTGCCAGCAGCTGGGGGACAGGGGGCGACTATGGCTACACCTTC.